Below are 8 T cell receptor beta chains sequenced from a single sample in a study of T cell repertoires in cytomegalovirus infection. The antigens for these receptors are not known. TCRdb re-derived calls from the reads in MiXCR, one entry per CDR3 protein. Of approximately 500,000 distinct CDR3 sequences in the sample, more than 30% were seen once. This material consisted of cultured PBMCs, taken from culture after CMV antigen stimulation. All receptors come from a human donor in good health (CMV status not recorded). Some clones in this sample may be carry-over from other donors' samples.

The CDR3 bases are TGTGCCAGCAGTTTCGCCTCCGGAGCGGGTGAGCAGTTCTTC. It encodes CASSFASGAGEQFF. This chain uses TRBV12-3 or TRBV12-4 with TRBJ2-1; D might be TRBD2 (6 bases). This CDR3 region has 14 residues. V gave up 3 bases and J gave up 9 bases, with 15 bases separating them.

The rearrangement uses TRBV4-3 and TRBJ1-1; 7 bases fit TRBD1. Trimming took 1 base from V and 7 from J; bases not matched to a gene: 12. Germline loops: CDR1 LGHNA, CDR2 YSLEER. The CDR3 is 16 amino acids. Here the CDR3 reads CASSQVGEGGAIEAFF. CDR3 sequence (DNA): TGCGCCAGCAGCCAAGTTGGTGAAGGGGGCGCGATTGAAGCTTTCTTT.

The sample holds a few counts of this clonotype. This chain uses TRBV7-2 with TRBJ1-4, with 9 bases aligning to TRBD1. CDR1 SGHTA and CDR2 FQGNSA come from the germline V gene. The CDR3 has 15 amino acids. Trimming cost V 1 base and J 8 bases; bases outside gene matches: 5. The CDR3 nucleotides read TGTGCCAGCAGCTTAGTGGGACAGGGAGGGGAAAAACTGTTTTTT. This codes for CASSLVGQGGEKLFF.

This chain uses TRBV6-2 or TRBV6-3 with TRBJ2-1; unclear D gene. The germline CDR1 and CDR2 sequences are MNHEY and SVGEGT. The CDR3 sequence is 13 residues long. Deletions cut 3 bases from V and 4 bases from J, with 7 bases between. The CDR3: CASSYPTYNEQFF. The DNA of the CDR3 is TGTGCCAGCAGTTATCCGACGTACAATGAGCAGTTCTTC.

There are a few counts of this clonotype. The chain uses TRBV4-3 and TRBJ2-4, with TRBD2 identical over 14 bases. Germline V gene data show CDR1 as LGHNA and CDR2 as YSLEER. Losses at the gene ends were 2 bases for V and 0 bases for J; bases not matched to a gene: 12. The CDR3 is 21 amino acids. Written as DNA, the CDR3 is TGCGCCAGCAGCCAACACGGGACTAGCGGGAGCGCCGCCCAAGCCAAAAACATTCAGTACTTC. This translates into CASSQHGTSGSAAQAKNIQYF.

The chain has TRBV12-3 or TRBV12-4 and TRBJ1-1, with D uncertain. This CDR3 is 11 amino acids long. The germline V and J ends were trimmed by 11 bases and 1 base, with 8 bases remaining between them. The CDR3 region has the DNA TGTGCCTGCCGAAGGAACACTGAAGCTTTCTTT. Its translation: CACRRNTEAFF.

This clonotype was seen only once. The CDR3 reads CASSEQGLAGETQYF. DNA of the CDR3: TGTGCCAGCAGTGAACAGGGACTAGCGGGAGAGACCCAGTACTTC. The chain combines TRBV2 with TRBJ2-5; TRBD2 agrees at 12 bases. The CDR3 spans 15 residues. The V segment lost 2 bases and the J segment 4 bases; nucleotides outside the gene matches: 2. Germline lookup yields CDR1 SNHLY and CDR2 FYNNEI.

This clonotype was picked up a small number of times. The rearrangement uses TRBV28 and TRBJ2-7; 11 bases fit TRBD2. With 5 bases clipped from V and 4 bases from J, the junction kept 7 bases outside the gene matches. This CDR3 comprises 15 residues. CDR1 and CDR2 (germline): MDHEN, SYDVKM. DNA of the CDR3: TGTGCCAGCAGTGGGACTAGCGGTAGCTCTTACGAGCAGTACTTC. Its protein is CASSGTSGSSYEQYF.